This record looks at one T cell receptor beta chain sequence and its context. Investigators isolated RNA and reverse transcribed it into cDNA to act as the sequencing template. Assay: immunoSEQ multiplex PCR; the TCRdb copy retains only in-frame clones and omits some. The top ten clones hold approximately 10% of a sample with approximately 180,000 clones, 53% of them seen once. Germline CDR1 reads SGHNT; CDR2 reads YYREEE (reference sequence). V lost 5 bases, J lost 2 bases, and 14 bases lay in between. The CDR3 consists of 14 residues. Specified treatment: oral pan-JAK inhibitor, 5-10 mg twice daily. This specimen belongs to a study of CD8+ T cells in alopecia areata.

This TCR was sampled from a human donor with alopecia areata. Sequenced material: CD8+ T cells sorted from blood, taken at week 24, from a patient treated with tofacitinib. The rearrangement uses TRBV5-4 and TRBJ2-7; D possibly corresponds to TRBD1 (5 bases). The CDR3 bases are TGTGCCAGCAGTCCCGACAGCGTCACCTACGAGCAGTACTTC. Residues: CASSPDSVTYEQYF.